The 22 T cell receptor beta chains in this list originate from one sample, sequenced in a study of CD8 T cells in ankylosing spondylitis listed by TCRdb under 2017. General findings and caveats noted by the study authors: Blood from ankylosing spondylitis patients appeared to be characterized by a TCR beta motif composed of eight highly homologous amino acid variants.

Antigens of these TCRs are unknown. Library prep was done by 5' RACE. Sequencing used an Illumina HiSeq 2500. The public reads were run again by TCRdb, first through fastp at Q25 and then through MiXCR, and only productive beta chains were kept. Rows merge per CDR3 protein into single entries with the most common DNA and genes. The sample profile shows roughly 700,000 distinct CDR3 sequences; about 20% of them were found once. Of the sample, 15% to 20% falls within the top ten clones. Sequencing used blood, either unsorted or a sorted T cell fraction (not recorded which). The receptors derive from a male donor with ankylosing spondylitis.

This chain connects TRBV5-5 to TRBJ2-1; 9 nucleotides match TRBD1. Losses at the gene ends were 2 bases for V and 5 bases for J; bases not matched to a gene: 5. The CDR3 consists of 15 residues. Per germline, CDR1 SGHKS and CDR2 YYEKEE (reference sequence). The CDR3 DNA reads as TGTGCCAGCAGCTTCGGACAGGGGAACCACAATGAGCAGTTCTTC. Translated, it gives CASSFGQGNHNEQFF.

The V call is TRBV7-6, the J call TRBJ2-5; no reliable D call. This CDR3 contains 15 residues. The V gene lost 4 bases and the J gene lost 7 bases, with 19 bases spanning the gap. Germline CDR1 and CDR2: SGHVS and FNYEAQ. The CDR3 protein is CASSSTTGSWGTQYF. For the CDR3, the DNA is TGTGCCAGCAGCTCAACGACCGGATCGTGGGGGACCCAGTACTTC.

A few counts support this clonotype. CDR3 DNA sequence: TGTGCCAGCAGCGCACCCGGGGGACAGATGAACACTGAAGCTTTCTTT. Encoded protein: CASSAPGGQMNTEAFF. J is TRBJ1-1 and V is TRBV7-9, with 7 nucleotides matching TRBD1. The CDR3 is 16 amino acids. The germline V gene has CDR1 SEHNR and CDR2 FQNEAQ (reference sequence). V gave up 5 bases and J gave up 0 bases; unmatched junction bases: 9.

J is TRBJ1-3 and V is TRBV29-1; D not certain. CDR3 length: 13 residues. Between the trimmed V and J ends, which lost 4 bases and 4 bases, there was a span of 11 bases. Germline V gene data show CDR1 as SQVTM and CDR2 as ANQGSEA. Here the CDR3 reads CSVVHQGGNTIYF. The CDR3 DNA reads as TGCAGCGTTGTGCACCAAGGGGGAAACACCATATATTTT.

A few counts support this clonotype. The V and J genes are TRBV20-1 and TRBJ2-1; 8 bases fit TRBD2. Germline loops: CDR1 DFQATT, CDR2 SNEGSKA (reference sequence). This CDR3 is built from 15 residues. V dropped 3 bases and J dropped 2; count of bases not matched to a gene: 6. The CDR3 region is CSASKAGDTYNEQFF. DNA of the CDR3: TGCAGTGCTAGTAAAGCGGGAGATACCTACAATGAGCAGTTCTTC.

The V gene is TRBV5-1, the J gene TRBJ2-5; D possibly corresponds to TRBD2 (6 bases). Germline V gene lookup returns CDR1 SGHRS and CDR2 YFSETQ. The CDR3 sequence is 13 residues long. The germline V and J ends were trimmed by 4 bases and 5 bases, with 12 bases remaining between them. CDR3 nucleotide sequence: TGCGCCAGCAGCCCGGAGCGGGTTGAGACCCAGTACTTC. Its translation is CASSPERVETQYF.

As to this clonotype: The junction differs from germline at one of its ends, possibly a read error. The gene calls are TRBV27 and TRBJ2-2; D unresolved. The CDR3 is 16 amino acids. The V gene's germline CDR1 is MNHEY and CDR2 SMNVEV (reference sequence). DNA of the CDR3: TGTGCCAGCAGTCTATCTCTTGGACGGTACACCGGGGAGCTGTTTTTT. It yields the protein CASSLSLGRYTGELFF.

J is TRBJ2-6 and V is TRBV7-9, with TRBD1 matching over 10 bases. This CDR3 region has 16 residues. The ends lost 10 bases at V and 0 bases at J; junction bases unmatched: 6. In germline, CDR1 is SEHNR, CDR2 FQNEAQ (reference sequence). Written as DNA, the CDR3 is TGTGCCAAGGTCGGGACAGGGGACTCTGGGGCCAACGTCCTGACTTTC. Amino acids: CAKVGTGDSGANVLTF.

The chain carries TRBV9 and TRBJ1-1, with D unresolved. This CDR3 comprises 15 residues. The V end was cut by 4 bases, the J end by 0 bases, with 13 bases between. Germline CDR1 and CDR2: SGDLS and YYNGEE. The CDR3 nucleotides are TGTGCCAGCAGCACAGACGGAAATATGAACACTGAAGCTTTCTTT. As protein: CASSTDGNMNTEAFF.

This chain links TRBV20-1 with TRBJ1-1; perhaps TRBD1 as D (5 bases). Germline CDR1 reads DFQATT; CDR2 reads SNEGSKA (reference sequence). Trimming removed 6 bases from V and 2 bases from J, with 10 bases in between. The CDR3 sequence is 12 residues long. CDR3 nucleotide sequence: TGCAGTGCGGCGGGGGGAAACACTGAAGCTTTCTTT. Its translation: CSAAGGNTEAFF.

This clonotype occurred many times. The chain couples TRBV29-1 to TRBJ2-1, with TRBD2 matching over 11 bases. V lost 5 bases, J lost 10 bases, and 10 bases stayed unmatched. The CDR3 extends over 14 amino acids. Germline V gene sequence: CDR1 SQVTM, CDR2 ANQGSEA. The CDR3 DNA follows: TGCAGCGTTACCTCTCTAGCGGGAGGTATCGAGCAGTTCTTC. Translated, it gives CSVTSLAGGIEQFF.

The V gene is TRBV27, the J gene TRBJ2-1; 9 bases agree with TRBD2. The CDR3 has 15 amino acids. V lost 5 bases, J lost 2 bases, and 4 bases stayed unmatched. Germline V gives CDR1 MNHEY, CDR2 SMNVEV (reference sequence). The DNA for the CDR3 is TGTGCCAGCAGTCTAGCGGGACACACCTACAATGAGCAGTTCTTC. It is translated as CASSLAGHTYNEQFF.

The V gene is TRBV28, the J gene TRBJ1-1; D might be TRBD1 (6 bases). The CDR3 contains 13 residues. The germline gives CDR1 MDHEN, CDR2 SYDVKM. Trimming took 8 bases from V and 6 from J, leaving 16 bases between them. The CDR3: CASGPTGTPEAFF. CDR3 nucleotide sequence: TGTGCCAGCGGACCTACAGGGACACCTGAAGCTTTCTTT.

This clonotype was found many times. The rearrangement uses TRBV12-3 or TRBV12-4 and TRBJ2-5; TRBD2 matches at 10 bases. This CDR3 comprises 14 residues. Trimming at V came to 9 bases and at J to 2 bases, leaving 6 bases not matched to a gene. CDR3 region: CASGLAELQETQYF. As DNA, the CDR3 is TGTGCCAGTGGACTAGCGGAACTACAAGAGACCCAGTACTTC.

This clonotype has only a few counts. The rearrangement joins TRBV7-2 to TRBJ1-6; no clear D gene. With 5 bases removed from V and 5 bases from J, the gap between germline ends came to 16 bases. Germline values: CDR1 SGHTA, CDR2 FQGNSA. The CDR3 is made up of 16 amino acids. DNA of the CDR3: TGTGCCAGCAGCCTAACCACGCCACGGAATAATTCACCCCTCCACTTT. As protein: CASSLTTPRNNSPLHF.

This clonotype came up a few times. The chain's CDR3 is CASSLALVAKNIQYF. The CDR3 DNA reads as TGTGCCAGCAGTTTAGCTTTAGTCGCCAAAAACATTCAGTACTTC. The chain employs TRBV12-3 or TRBV12-4 and TRBJ2-4; D is unresolved. Trimming took off 0 bases at V and 1 base at J, with 7 bases between the two ends. CDR3 length: 15 amino acids.

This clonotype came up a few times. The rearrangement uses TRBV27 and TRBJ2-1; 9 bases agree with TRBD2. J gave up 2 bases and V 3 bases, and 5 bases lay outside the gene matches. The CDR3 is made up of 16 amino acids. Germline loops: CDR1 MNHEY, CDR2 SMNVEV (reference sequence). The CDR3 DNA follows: TGTGCCAGCAGTTTCGGCGGGGGGGTTCCCTACAATGAGCAGTTCTTC. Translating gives CASSFGGGVPYNEQFF.

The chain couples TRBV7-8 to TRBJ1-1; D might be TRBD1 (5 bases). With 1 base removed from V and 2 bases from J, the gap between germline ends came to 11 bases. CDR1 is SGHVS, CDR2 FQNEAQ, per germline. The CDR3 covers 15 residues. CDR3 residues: CASSLEGRGNTEAFF. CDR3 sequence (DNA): TGTGCCAGCAGCTTAGAGGGACGAGGTAACACTGAAGCTTTCTTT. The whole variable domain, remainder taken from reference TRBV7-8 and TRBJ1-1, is GAGVSQSPRYKVAKRGQDVALRCDPISGHVSLFWYQQALGQGPEFLTYFQNEAQLDKSGLPSDRFFAERPEGSVSTLKIQRTQQEDSAVYLCASSLEGRGNTEAFFGQGTRLTVV.

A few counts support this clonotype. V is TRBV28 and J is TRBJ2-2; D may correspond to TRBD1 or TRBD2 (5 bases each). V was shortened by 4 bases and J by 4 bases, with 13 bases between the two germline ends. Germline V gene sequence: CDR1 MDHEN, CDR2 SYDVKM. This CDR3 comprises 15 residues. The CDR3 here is CASSSSRDVTGELFF. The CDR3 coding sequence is TGTGCCAGCAGTTCGTCCCGGGACGTCACCGGGGAGCTGTTTTTT. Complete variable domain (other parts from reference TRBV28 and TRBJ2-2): DVKVTQSSRYLVKRTGEKVFLECVQDMDHENMFWYRQDPGLGLRLIYFSYDVKMKEKGDIPEGYSVSREKKERFSLILESASTNQTSMYLCASSSSRDVTGELFFGEGSRLTVL.

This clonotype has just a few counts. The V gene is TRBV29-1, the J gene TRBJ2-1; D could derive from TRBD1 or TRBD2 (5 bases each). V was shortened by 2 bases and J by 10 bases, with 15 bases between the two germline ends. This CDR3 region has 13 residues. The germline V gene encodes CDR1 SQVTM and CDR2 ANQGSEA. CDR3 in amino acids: CSVETGTPREQFF. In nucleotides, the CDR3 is TGCAGCGTTGAAACGGGGACCCCTCGGGAGCAGTTCTTC.

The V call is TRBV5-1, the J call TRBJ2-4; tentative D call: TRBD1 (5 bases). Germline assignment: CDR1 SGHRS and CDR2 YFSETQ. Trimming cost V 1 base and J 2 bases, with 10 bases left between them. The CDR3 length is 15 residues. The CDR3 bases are TGCGCCAGCAGCTTGCAGCAGGGTACCAAAAACATTCAGTACTTC. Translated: CASSLQQGTKNIQYF.

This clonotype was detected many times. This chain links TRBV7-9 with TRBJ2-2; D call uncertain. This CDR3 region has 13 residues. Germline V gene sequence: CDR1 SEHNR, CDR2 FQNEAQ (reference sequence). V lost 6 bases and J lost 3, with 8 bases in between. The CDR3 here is CASSSRDTGELFF. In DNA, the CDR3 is TGTGCCAGCAGTTCCCGAGACACCGGGGAGCTGTTTTTT.